These 23 T cell receptor beta chains were sequenced from one sample in a study of cytomegalovirus exposure and HLA in healthy donors. Sequenced by immunoSEQ multiplex PCR; TCRdb stores in-frame clones only, minus some. The table shows fewer than 130,000 clones, with approximately 87% occurring only once. Sequencing was performed on PBMCs. The receptors come from a woman aged 25 to 39 in good health and CMV-seropositive.

This clone has a single count. This sequence joins TRBV7-9 and TRBJ1-4, with D maybe TRBD1 (6 bases). Trimming pared 2 bases from V and 5 bases from J, leaving 9 bases between. The germline V gene has CDR1 SEHNR and CDR2 FQNEAQ (reference sequence). This CDR3 comprises 14 residues. The DNA of the CDR3 is TGTGCCAGCAGCTTATCAGGGGTAAATGAAAAACTGTTTTTT. Its protein product is CASSLSGVNEKLFF.

The chain couples TRBV6-1 to TRBJ1-6; TRBD1 aligns across 8 bases. Trimming took 3 bases from V and 6 from J; bases not matched to a gene: 16. Germline values: CDR1 MNHNS, CDR2 SASEGT. There are 19 residues in the CDR3. This chain's CDR3 is CASSDLPGQGFSSNSPLHF. CDR3 sequence (DNA): TGTGCCAGCAGTGACCTCCCAGGACAGGGCTTCTCTAGTAATTCACCCCTCCACTTT.

The rearrangement links TRBV7-2 to TRBJ2-1; 9 positions match TRBD1. CDR3 size: 15 residues. Germline V gene lookup returns CDR1 SGHTA and CDR2 FQGNSA. V gave up 4 bases and J gave up 3 bases; unmatched junction bases: 4. The CDR3 region has the DNA TGTGCCAGCAGCTCAGACAGGGGGAGCTACAATGAGCAGTTCTTC. Translated, it gives CASSSDRGSYNEQFF.

The genes are TRBV4-1 and TRBJ2-2; no reliable D call. Per germline, CDR1 MGHRA and CDR2 YSYEKL. The CDR3 consists of 13 residues. Trimming removed 0 bases at V and 7 bases at J, with 6 bases between. DNA of the CDR3: TGCGCCAGCAGCCAAGACTACGGCGGGGAGCTGTTTTTT. As protein: CASSQDYGGELFF.

The rearrangement uses TRBV13 and TRBJ1-4, with D possibly TRBD1 on 6 matching bases. V dropped 4 bases and J dropped 0 bases, with 24 bases sitting between them. The CDR3 covers 20 residues. From germline, CDR1 is PRHDT and CDR2 FYEKMQ (reference sequence). DNA for the CDR3: TGTGCCAGCAGCTCCACGTTCGGCAGGACAGAAGATGCAACTAATGAAAAACTGTTTTTT. Translating gives CASSSTFGRTEDATNEKLFF.

The chain links TRBV11-2 to TRBJ2-5, with unresolved D. Germline values: CDR1 SGHAT, CDR2 FQNNGV. The CDR3 length is 16 residues. The V gene lost 5 bases and the J gene lost 2 bases, with 18 bases spanning the gap. The CDR3 DNA follows: TGTGCCAGCAGCCCCCATGGAGCGAACCCACAAGAGACCCAGTACTTC. This codes for CASSPHGANPQETQYF.

The chain links TRBV7-2 to TRBJ2-5; 7 positions match TRBD2. The CDR3 is made up of 16 amino acids. Germline V gene data show CDR1 as SGHTA and CDR2 as FQGNSA. V was pared by 5 bases and J by 1 base, with 10 bases of the junction left unmatched. The CDR3 loop reads CASSARVGGSQETQYF. The CDR3 coding sequence is TGTGCCAGCAGCGCCCGAGTCGGGGGGTCCCAAGAGACCCAGTACTTC.

The V gene is TRBV2, the J gene TRBJ2-7, with D maybe TRBD1 (6 bases). CDR3 size: 12 residues. V dropped 6 bases and J dropped 5 bases, with 11 bases sitting between them. Germline V gives CDR1 SNHLY, CDR2 FYNNEI. The chain's CDR3 is CASRQGYHEQYF. The DNA of the CDR3 is TGTGCCAGCAGGCAGGGGTACCACGAGCAGTACTTC.

The V and J genes are TRBV4-1 and TRBJ1-4, with D possibly TRBD1 on 6 matching bases. Trimming removed 3 bases at V and 2 bases at J, with 13 bases between. The CDR3 sequence is 16 residues long. Germline V gives CDR1 MGHRA, CDR2 YSYEKL. CDR3 DNA: TGCGCCAGCAGCCAGGATGAAGGACAGACTAATGAAAAACTGTTTTTT. Translation gives CASSQDEGQTNEKLFF.

The chain combines TRBV7-2 with TRBJ2-7; the match to TRBD2 covers 7 bases. The J segment lost 3 bases and the V segment lost 2 bases, leaving 4 bases of the junction unmatched. The germline CDR1 and CDR2 sequences are SGHTA and FQGNSA. This CDR3 region has 14 residues. CDR3 DNA: TGTGCCAGCAGCTTAAGCCGCGGGGGCTACGAGCAGTACTTC. Translating gives CASSLSRGGYEQYF.

The chain couples TRBV30 to TRBJ1-4; TRBD1 agrees at 10 bases. Germline-derived CDR1 and CDR2 are GTSNPN and SVGIG (reference sequence). J gave up 6 bases and V 2 bases, and 6 bases lay outside the gene matches. CDR3 length: 15 amino acids. The CDR3 nucleotides are TGTGCCTGGAGTCTGACAGGGGGCAGGGATGAAAAACTGTTTTTT. This translates into CAWSLTGGRDEKLFF.

The chain recombines TRBV27 with TRBJ2-1; 8 nucleotides match TRBD2. Germline loops: CDR1 MNHEY, CDR2 SMNVEV (reference sequence). This CDR3 spans 15 amino acids. The junction had 8 bases not matched to a gene; V was cut back by 6 bases and J by 4 bases. CDR3 sequence reads: CASRRTSIGYNEQFF. In DNA form, the CDR3 reads TGTGCCAGCAGAAGGACTAGCATAGGGTACAATGAGCAGTTCTTC.

This sequence joins TRBV7-2 and TRBJ2-2; the D is unclear. This CDR3 is built from 13 residues. Germline CDR1 reads SGHTA; CDR2 reads FQGNSA. Trimming removed 7 bases at V and 6 bases at J, with 12 bases between. CDR3 DNA: TGTGCCAGCACCTTCCTGGCATCCGGGGAGCTGTTTTTT. Translated: CASTFLASGELFF.

V and J are TRBV5-1 and TRBJ1-1; 10 bases line up with TRBD1. The V segment lost 4 bases and the J segment 3 bases; nucleotides outside the gene matches: 6. CDR3 length: 15 amino acids. Germline assignment: CDR1 SGHRS and CDR2 YFSETQ. The CDR3 DNA reads as TGCGCCAGCAGCCCCCTAGGGACAGGGGACACTGAAGCTTTCTTT. Translation gives CASSPLGTGDTEAFF. The complete variable domain, with remaining parts taken from reference TRBV5-1 and TRBJ1-1, reads KAGVTQTPRYLIKTRGQQVTLSCSPISGHRSVSWYQQTPGQGLQFLFEYFSETQRNKGNFPGRFSGRQFSNSRSEMNVSTLELGDSALYLCASSPLGTGDTEAFFGQGTRLTVV.

This chain joins TRBV10-3 and TRBJ2-1, with 16 bases lining up with TRBD2. The CDR3 spans 19 residues. Losses at the gene ends were 2 bases for V and 6 bases for J; bases not matched to a gene: 10. CDR1 and CDR2 from the germline V gene are ENHRY and SYGVKD. The CDR3: CAISEPRGTSGRARNEQFF. The CDR3 DNA is TGTGCCATCAGTGAGCCACGGGGGACTAGCGGGAGGGCCCGCAATGAGCAGTTCTTC.

The chain is built from TRBV4-1 and TRBJ2-2, with 9 bases fitting TRBD2. This CDR3 has 17 residues. With 4 bases clipped from V and 6 bases from J, the junction kept 12 bases outside the gene matches. Germline CDR1 is MGHRA and CDR2 is YSYEKL. The CDR3 nucleotides are TGCGCCAGCAGCCCCCCTGGCGGGAGGGTCCCAGCCGGGGAGCTGTTTTTT. It yields the protein CASSPPGGRVPAGELFF.

The genes are TRBV7-2 and TRBJ2-5, with 9 nucleotides matching TRBD2. Per the germline V gene, CDR1 is SGHTA and CDR2 is FQGNSA. With 5 bases clipped from V and 2 bases from J, the junction kept 9 bases outside the gene matches. The CDR3 is 16 amino acids. The CDR3 here is CASSLGLAGGQETQYF. The CDR3 nucleotides are TGTGCCAGCAGCCTCGGGTTGGCGGGGGGGCAAGAGACCCAGTACTTC.

The J gene is TRBJ1-1, the V gene TRBV7-3, with TRBD1 matching 7 bases. Germline V gives CDR1 SGHTA, CDR2 FQGTGA. V lost 4 bases to trimming and J lost 6 bases; unmatched junction nucleotides: 11. The CDR3 runs 15 residues. The chain's CDR3 is CASSSPETGHSEAFF. The CDR3 region has the DNA TGTGCCAGCAGCTCCCCGGAGACAGGGCATTCTGAAGCTTTCTTT.

The chain combines TRBV30 with TRBJ2-1; 11 bases match TRBD2. The J segment lost 5 bases and the V segment lost 2 bases, leaving 8 bases of the junction unmatched. The germline V gene encodes CDR1 GTSNPN and CDR2 SVGIG (reference sequence). The CDR3 has 16 amino acids. CDR3 region: CAWSPKLAGDHNEQFF. The CDR3 DNA reads TGTGCCTGGAGTCCTAAACTAGCGGGAGACCACAATGAGCAGTTCTTC.

The V and J genes are TRBV27 and TRBJ1-1; no clear D. Per germline, CDR1 MNHEY and CDR2 SMNVEV (reference sequence). Trimming removed 2 bases at V and 1 base at J, with 8 bases between. The CDR3 is 14 residues long. The CDR3 here is CASSLTGKNTEAFF. CDR3 nucleotides: TGTGCCAGCAGTTTAACCGGGAAGAACACTGAAGCTTTCTTT.

This chain joins TRBV4-1 and TRBJ2-1; TRBD2 matches at 12 bases. Germline values: CDR1 MGHRA, CDR2 YSYEKL. The CDR3 spans 16 residues. V gave up 4 bases and J gave up 10 bases; unmatched junction bases: 11. Written as DNA, the CDR3 is TGCGCCAGCAGCCGGAGACTAGCGGGGGATTCGCGAGAGCAGTTCTTC. Its protein is CASSRRLAGDSREQFF.

This clone has a single count. This rearrangement joins TRBV6-5 to TRBJ1-2; 8 nucleotides align to TRBD1. This CDR3 region has 15 residues. Germline-derived CDR1 and CDR2 are MNHEY and SVGAGI. The ends lost 0 bases at V and 4 bases at J; junction bases unmatched: 4. The CDR3 DNA is TGTGCCAGCAGTTACTCAAGGGACAGGCGCTATGGCTACACCTTC. It is translated as CASSYSRDRRYGYTF.

This chain uses TRBV10-2 with TRBJ2-2; D unresolved. Germline lookup yields CDR1 WSHSY and CDR2 SAAADI. Trimming left V 6 bases short and J 3 bases short, with 5 bases between. The CDR3 runs 12 residues. The CDR3 sequence: CASRSDTGELFF. CDR3 bases: TGCGCCAGCAGGTCCGACACCGGGGAGCTGTTTTTT.